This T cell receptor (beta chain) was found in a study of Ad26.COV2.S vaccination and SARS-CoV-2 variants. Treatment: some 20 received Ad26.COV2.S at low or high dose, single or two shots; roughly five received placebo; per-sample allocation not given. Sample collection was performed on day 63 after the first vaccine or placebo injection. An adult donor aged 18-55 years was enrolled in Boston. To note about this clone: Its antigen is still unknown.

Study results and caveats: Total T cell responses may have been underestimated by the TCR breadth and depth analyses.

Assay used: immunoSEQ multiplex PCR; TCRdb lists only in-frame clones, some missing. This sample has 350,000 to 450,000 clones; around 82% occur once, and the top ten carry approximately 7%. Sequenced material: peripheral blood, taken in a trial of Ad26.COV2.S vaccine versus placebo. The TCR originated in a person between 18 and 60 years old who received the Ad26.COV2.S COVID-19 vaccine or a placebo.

The CDR3 nucleotides are TGTGCCAGCAGCGTAAGCGCGCTAAACACCGGGGAGCTGTTTTTT. This gives the protein CASSVSALNTGELFF. The V gene is TRBV9, the J gene TRBJ2-2; D is unresolved. Germline CDR1 is SGDLS and CDR2 is YYNGEE. CDR3 size: 15 residues. The V gene lost 1 base and the J gene lost 2 bases, with 9 bases spanning the gap.